Reported below is one TCR beta chain. The clone's antigen remains unknown. Base quality data are lacking; no much larger clone is found one base away. The CDR3 holds 14 amino acids from the cysteine to the phenylalanine. Here the CDR3 DNA is all that survives: 42 bases in frame from base 1. CDR1 SGHRS and CDR2 YFSETQ are derived from the germline V gene. V and J lose 4 bases and 4 bases, and a span of 15 bases separates them. A case-control design nested within a healthcare worker cohort in London, UK, was used, with weekly nasopharyngeal swab PCR tests and blood sampling performed. Healthcare workers were enrolled in the week of the UK lockdown, from 23 to 31 March 2020, and were followed every week for up to about 16 weeks. The library was built by means of 5' RACE. The instrument given in TCRdb is NextSeq 500. The TCR library protocol attached unique molecular identifiers to individual cDNA molecules to correct for sequencing error and PCR bias. Both TCR alpha and beta chains were sequenced, and tight co-correlation was observed between alpha and beta sequence abundances in each sample. Under the source paper's analysis protocol: Decombinator V4 was used to annotate TCR sequences for V gene, J gene and CDR3. TCRs were defined as expanded if a significant change between any two time points was detected under a Poisson model with p below 0.0001. TCR abundances were normalised to the total number of TCRs sequenced per sample and expressed as counts per million. TRAV1-2 paired with TRAJ12, TRAJ20 or TRAJ33 defined MAIT TCRs, while TRAV10 paired with TRAJ18 defined iNKT TCRs. A search of VDJdb, accessed on 1 November 2021, was run for TCRs annotated to CMV, EBV and SARS-CoV-2, with TCRs annotated for multiple antigens excluded. TCRdb reworked the public reads: Q25 trimming with fastp, MiXCR clone assembly, productive beta chains retained. Rows merge per CDR3 protein into single entries with the most common DNA and genes. TCRdb's processing, not the study's, gives the V and J calls here. The sample table contains fewer than 25,000 distinct CDR3 sequences; only one count was recorded for about 3.7% of them. The top ten clonotypes cover 4.5% to 6% of the sample.

This record comes from a study of early T cells in non-severe SARS-CoV-2 infection (dated by TCRdb to 2020 to 2022). Background for the entire study: Bulk RNA from unsorted whole blood was used for TCR sequencing, so alpha and beta chains could not be paired.

Points the paper makes about the study in general: VDJdb matching was skewed toward anti-spike CD8 responses and likely underestimated virus-specific expansions, missing private and CD4 specificities.

This clonotype originated in an adult who was a healthcare worker with PCR-confirmed SARS-CoV-2 infection or an uninfected control (not recorded which). In this chain, TRBV5-1 is recombined with TRBJ2-7; the D gene is possibly TRBD2, with 6 bases matching. What was sequenced was whole blood. The DNA sequence is as follows: TGCGCCAGCAGCGAGGGACTGGTGGGGTACGAGCAGTACTTC. Its amino acids are CASSEGLVGYEQYF.